The 11 T cell receptor beta chains given below trace back to one sample, sequenced in a study of blood T cell repertoires in COVID-19. Some clones are missing from TCRdb's copy, which holds only in-frame ones; the method was immunoSEQ multiplex PCR. The data hold roughly 150,000 clones, with 70% to 90% observed a single time. The specimen was peripheral blood. These receptors were obtained from a man between 60 and 70 years old with acute or convalescent COVID-19.

The gene calls are TRBV5-1 and TRBJ1-3, with no clear D. This CDR3 comprises 15 residues. CDR1 and CDR2 (germline): SGHRS, YFSETQ. Trimming took 4 bases from V and 0 from J, leaving 11 bases between them. The CDR3 region has the DNA TGCGCCAGCAGCCTGCTCGGGATCTCTGGAAACACCATATATTTT. It codes for CASSLLGISGNTIYF.

This chain connects TRBV10-3 to TRBJ2-2, with 9 bases matching TRBD1. The CDR3 is 15 residues long. From germline, CDR1 is ENHRY and CDR2 SYGVKD. V shed 6 bases, J shed 1 base, and the junction held 3 bases outside the gene matches. The CDR3 nucleotides read TGTGCCATCAGCCCGGACAGGGGGAACACCGGGGAGCTGTTTTTT. Amino acid sequence: CAISPDRGNTGELFF.

The chain couples TRBV29-1 to TRBJ2-1; D call uncertain. The CDR3 is 13 residues long. Germline V gene lookup returns CDR1 SQVTM and CDR2 ANQGSEA. V gave up 7 bases and J gave up 8 bases, with 18 bases separating them. As DNA, the CDR3 is TGCAGCGGATTCGCTGGGCTTGTCGATGAGCAGTTCTTC. It translates to CSGFAGLVDEQFF.

The rearrangement joins TRBV3-1 (or the pseudogene TRBV3-2) to TRBJ1-2; D is unresolved. This CDR3 contains 14 residues. Germline V gene sequence: CDR1 LGHDT, CDR2 YNNKEL (reference sequence). V lost 4 bases and J lost 7, with 16 bases in between. The chain's CDR3 is CASSLLDTAGGYTF. In DNA, the CDR3 is TGTGCCAGCAGCCTCCTCGATACGGCAGGTGGCTACACCTTC.

The V and J genes are TRBV3-1 (or the pseudogene TRBV3-2) and TRBJ2-6, with a tentative D call TRBD2 (5 bases). There are 15 residues in the CDR3. The V and J ends lost 5 bases and 3 bases respectively, with 11 bases between them. Germline CDR1 reads LGHDT; CDR2 reads YNNKEL (reference sequence). The CDR3 DNA is TGTGCCAGCAGCATCGAGGGTGGTGGGGCCAACGTCCTGACTTTC. As protein: CASSIEGGGANVLTF.

The chain recombines TRBV5-1 with TRBJ2-2, with a weak D call TRBD1 (5 bases). This CDR3 spans 14 amino acids. Trimming stripped 7 bases from V and 0 bases from J, with 10 bases between. Per the germline V gene, CDR1 is SGHRS and CDR2 is YFSETQ. The CDR3 region is CASGQGSNTGELFF. The CDR3 nucleotides read TGCGCCAGCGGGCAGGGATCGAACACCGGGGAGCTGTTTTTT.

The J gene is TRBJ1-2, the V gene TRBV19; TRBD1 matches at 7 bases. There are 19 residues in the CDR3. V was pared by 2 bases and J by 0 bases, with 15 bases of the junction left unmatched. CDR1 LNHDA and CDR2 SQIVND come from the germline V gene (reference sequence). DNA for the CDR3: TGTGCCAGTAGTATAATAAACAGGGGCTCATCGTCAACTAACTATGGCTACACCTTC. Amino acids: CASSIINRGSSSTNYGYTF.

The chain joins TRBV18 to TRBJ1-2; perhaps TRBD1 as D (5 bases). Looked up from germline, CDR1 is KGHSH and CDR2 is LQKENI. The CDR3 covers 13 residues. The germline V and J ends were trimmed by 0 bases and 7 bases, with 9 bases remaining between them. The CDR3 protein is CASSPPGQFGYTF. CDR3 in DNA: TGTGCCAGCTCACCACCGGGGCAGTTTGGCTACACCTTC.

The chain is built from TRBV3-1 (or the pseudogene TRBV3-2) and TRBJ1-2; maybe TRBD1 (6 bases). This CDR3 is built from 14 residues. CDR1 and CDR2 (germline): LGHDT, YNNKEL (reference sequence). V gave up 4 bases and J gave up 5 bases, with 14 bases separating them. This CDR3 is CASSPYRERYGYTF. CDR3 nucleotides: TGTGCCAGCAGCCCTTACAGGGAGAGATATGGCTACACCTTC.

The CDR3: CASSLGGQGLSSYGYTF. CDR3 sequence (DNA): TGTGCCAGCAGCCTAGGGGGACAGGGGTTAAGTAGCTATGGCTACACCTTC. This chain uses TRBV7-2 with TRBJ1-2; 10 nucleotides agree with TRBD1. The CDR3 sequence is 17 residues long. CDR1 and CDR2 (germline): SGHTA, FQGNSA. After removal of 5 bases from V and 4 bases from J, the junction contained 13 bases not matched to a gene.

The genes are TRBV4-2 and TRBJ1-1, with D uncertain. Germline V gives CDR1 LGHNA, CDR2 YNFKEQ. The CDR3 length is 15 residues. The V end was cut by 3 bases, the J end by 0 bases, with 11 bases between. The CDR3 bases are TGTGCCAGCAGCCAGGAGACGACGGTGAACACTGAAGCTTTCTTT. Amino acid sequence: CASSQETTVNTEAFF.